This TCR beta chain was identified in a study of Graves' ophthalmopathy and Graves' hyperthyroidism (dated by TCRdb to the late 2010s). About the full investigation: Hyperthyroidism was considered stable if no progression to ophthalmopathy occurred within 18 months of follow-up. The study used signatures of the TCR beta repertoire to tell Graves' ophthalmopathy apart from Graves' hyperthyroidism and to predict which patients would progress to ophthalmopathy. In total, under 150 blood samples were TCR-sequenced: approximately 42 ophthalmopathy, some 75 hyperthyroidism and some 17 hyperthyroidism-to-ophthalmopathy patients. To explore V-J signatures distinguishing ophthalmopathy from hyperthyroidism, a discovery set of under 110 patients (roughly 45 ophthalmopathy, 55 to 60 stable hyperthyroidism) was enrolled. The independent validation cohort included approximately 19 hyperthyroidism patients plus 17 patients who later progressed from hyperthyroidism to ophthalmopathy. In roughly 6 hyperthyroidism patients, the T-cell repertoires found in thyroid tissue were compared with those found in blood. Following sample collection, hyperthyroidism patients were given methimazole at a starting dose of 30 mg daily, and ophthalmopathy patients were given high-dose intravenous methylprednisolone. Overall study results and their limits: In validation, the model predicted ophthalmopathy progression with less than 71% sensitivity and roughly 78% specificity; fewer than 15 predicted patients were CT-confirmed with GO in a median of around 6 months. In cross-validation, the 13-signature model distinguished ophthalmopathy from stable hyperthyroidism with about 90% sensitivity and roughly 81% specificity, while in the test set the corresponding values were 80% and 75%. Most expanded thyroid clonotypes with frequency above 0.001 were also detected in blood, suggesting blood repertoires may reflect the thyroid immune response. No statistical method was used to predetermine the sample size, and group allocation was not hidden from the investigators.

Patients with hyperthyroidism were aged 18 to 65 years, had been newly diagnosed, and had a disease duration of less than 2 months. Patients with other autoimmune diseases, uncontrolled infections, pregnancy or lactation were excluded. Clinical symptoms, serum thyroxine, TRAb, thyroid ultrasound and orbital computed tomography formed the basis of the diagnosis. Total RNA was extracted using Trizol reagent, and RNA quality was checked on an Agilent 2100 Bioanalyzer. TCR beta CDR3 regions were amplified from RNA transcripts for repertoire sequencing. The first round of RT-PCR was done with HTBI primers and the Qiagen OneStep RT-PCR kit, and was followed by a second round of multiplex PCR, then size selection and purification. Libraries were sequenced on an Illumina HiSeq2000 using paired-end 100 bp reads. The original methods were these. SOAPnuke was used to process the reads, throwing out any read that had adapters, had uncalled bases, had a mean Phred below 15, or lacked an exact constant-primer or identifier match. COPE v1.2.5 was used to merge high-quality paired reads. Unique nucleotide sequences were defined as clonotypes and aligned to IMGT TRB V, D and J references using MiTCR v1.1. The analysis was limited to V-J combinations with a frequency above 0.0001, which together covered 98% to 99.2% of repertoires. For each V-J combination, a TCR clonal expansion and chaos score was defined as the ratio of F50 clonal expansion to chaos observed in the TCRdist matrix. Welch's t-statistics and random forest were used to reduce the features to some 13 V-J combinations, which were then used as input to a naive Bayes classifier. The similarity between thyroid and blood repertoires was quantified using the Morisita-Horn index. Through fastp at Q25 and MiXCR, TCRdb rebuilt clones from the public reads, retaining in-frame beta chains. One record per CDR3 amino acid sequence lists the most common genes and DNA. TCRdb, rather than the study authors, made the V and J calls. This sample has around 1.1 million distinct CDR3 sequences in its table, and about two fifths of those were observed once. The ten largest clones add up to around 10% of the sample.

From cysteine to phenylalanine, the CDR3 is 12 amino acids long. The sequence is cut down to CDR3 DNA, 36 bases in frame from base 1. CDR1 and CDR2 were assigned from the germline V gene (reference sequence) as DFQATT and SNEGSKA. The V and J ends are trimmed by 3 bases and 1 base, leaving 7 bases between them. This clonotype was observed many times. Its binding antigen is unknown. Base qualities are missing; no much larger clone stands one base away. Sample: peripheral blood or thyroid tissue (not recorded which). The sequence was obtained from an adult man with Graves' hyperthyroidism. The chain joins TRBV20-1 to TRBJ2-7; the D gene assignment is ambiguous. CDR3 protein: CSASPGSYEQYF. The base sequence is TGCAGTGCTAGCCCAGGTTCCTACGAGCAGTACTTC.